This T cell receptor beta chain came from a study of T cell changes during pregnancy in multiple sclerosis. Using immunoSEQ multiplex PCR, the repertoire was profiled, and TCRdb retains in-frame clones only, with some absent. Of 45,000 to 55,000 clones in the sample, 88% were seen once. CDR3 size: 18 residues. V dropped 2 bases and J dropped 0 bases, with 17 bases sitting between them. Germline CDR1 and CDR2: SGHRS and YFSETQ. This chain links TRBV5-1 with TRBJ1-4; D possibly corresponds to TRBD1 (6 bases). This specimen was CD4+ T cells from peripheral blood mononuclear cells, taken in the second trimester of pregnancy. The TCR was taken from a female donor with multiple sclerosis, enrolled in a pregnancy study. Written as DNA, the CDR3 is TGCGCCAGCAGCTTATTTGACAGGACCGCGGCAACTAATGAAAAACTGTTTTTT. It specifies CASSLFDRTAATNEKLFF.